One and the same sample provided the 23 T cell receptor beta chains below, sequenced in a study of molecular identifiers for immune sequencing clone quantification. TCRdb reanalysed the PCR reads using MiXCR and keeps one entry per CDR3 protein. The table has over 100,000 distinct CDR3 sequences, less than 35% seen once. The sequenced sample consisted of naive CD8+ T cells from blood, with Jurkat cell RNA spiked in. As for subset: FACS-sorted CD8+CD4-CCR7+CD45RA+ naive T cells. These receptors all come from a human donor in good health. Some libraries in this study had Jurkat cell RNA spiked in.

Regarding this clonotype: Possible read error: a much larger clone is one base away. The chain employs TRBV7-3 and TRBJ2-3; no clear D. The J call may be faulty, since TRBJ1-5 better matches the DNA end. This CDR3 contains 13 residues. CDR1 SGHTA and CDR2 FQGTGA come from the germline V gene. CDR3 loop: CASSQDSADTQHF. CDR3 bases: TGTGCCAGCAGTCAAGACTCTGCTGATACGCAGCATTTT.

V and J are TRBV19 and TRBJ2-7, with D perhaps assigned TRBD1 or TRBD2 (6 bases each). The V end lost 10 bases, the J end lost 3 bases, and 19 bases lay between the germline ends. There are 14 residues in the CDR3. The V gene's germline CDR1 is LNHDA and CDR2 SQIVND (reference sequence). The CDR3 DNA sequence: TGTGCCACGTCACTCGGGGGCCCCGACTACGAGCAGTACTTC. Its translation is CATSLGGPDYEQYF.

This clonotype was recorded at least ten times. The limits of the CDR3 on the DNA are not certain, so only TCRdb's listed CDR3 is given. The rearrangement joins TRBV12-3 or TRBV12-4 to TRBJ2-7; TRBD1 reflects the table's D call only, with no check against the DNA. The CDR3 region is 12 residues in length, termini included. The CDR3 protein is CASSFARGTVYF.

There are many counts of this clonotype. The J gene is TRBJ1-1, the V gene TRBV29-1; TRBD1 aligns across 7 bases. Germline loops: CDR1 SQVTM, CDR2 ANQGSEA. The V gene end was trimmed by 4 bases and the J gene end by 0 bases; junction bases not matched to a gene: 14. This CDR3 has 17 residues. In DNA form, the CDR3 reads TGCAGCGTTGGGTTGTGGGACAGCCTTATCGTGAACACTGAAGCTTTCTTT. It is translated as CSVGLWDSLIVNTEAFF.

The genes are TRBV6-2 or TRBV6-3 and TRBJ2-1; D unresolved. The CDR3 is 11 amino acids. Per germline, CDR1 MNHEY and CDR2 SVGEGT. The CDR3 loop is CAASSLNEQFF. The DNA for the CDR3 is TGTGCTGCCAGCAGCCTCAATGAGCAGTTCTTC.

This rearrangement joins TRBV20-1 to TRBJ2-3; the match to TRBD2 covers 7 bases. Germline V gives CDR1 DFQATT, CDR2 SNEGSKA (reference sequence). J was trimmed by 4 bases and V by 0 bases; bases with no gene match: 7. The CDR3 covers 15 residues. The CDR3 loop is CSARDPAGSPDTQYF. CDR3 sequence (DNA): TGCAGTGCTAGAGACCCAGCGGGGTCGCCAGATACGCAGTATTTT.

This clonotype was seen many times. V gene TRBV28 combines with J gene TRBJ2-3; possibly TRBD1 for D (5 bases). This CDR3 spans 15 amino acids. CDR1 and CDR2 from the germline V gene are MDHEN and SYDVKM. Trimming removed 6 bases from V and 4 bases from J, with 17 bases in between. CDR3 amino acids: CASRVFGATADTQYF. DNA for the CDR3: TGTGCCAGCAGAGTTTTTGGGGCGACGGCAGATACGCAGTATTTT.

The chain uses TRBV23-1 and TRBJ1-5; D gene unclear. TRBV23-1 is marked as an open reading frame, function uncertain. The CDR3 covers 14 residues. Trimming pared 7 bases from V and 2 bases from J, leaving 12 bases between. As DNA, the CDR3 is TGCGCCAGCATCGCAGGTGTTTGCAATCAGCCCCAGCATTTT. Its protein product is CASIAGVCNQPQHF.

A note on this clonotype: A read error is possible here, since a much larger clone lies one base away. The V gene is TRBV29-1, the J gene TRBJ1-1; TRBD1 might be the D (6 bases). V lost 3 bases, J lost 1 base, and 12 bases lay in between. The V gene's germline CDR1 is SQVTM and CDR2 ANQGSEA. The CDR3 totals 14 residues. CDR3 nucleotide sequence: TGCAGCGTTGATGGGTGCAGGGGGAACACTGAAGCTTTCTTT. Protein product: CSVDGCRGNTEAFF.

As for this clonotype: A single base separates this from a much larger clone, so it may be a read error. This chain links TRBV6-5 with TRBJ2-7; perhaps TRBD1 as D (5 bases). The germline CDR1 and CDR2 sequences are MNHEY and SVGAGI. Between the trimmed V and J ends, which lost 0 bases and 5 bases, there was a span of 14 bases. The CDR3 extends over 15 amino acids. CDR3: CASSYSRREKDEQYF. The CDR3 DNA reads TGTGCCAGCAGTTACTCGCGCAGGGAAAAAGACGAGCAGTACTTC.

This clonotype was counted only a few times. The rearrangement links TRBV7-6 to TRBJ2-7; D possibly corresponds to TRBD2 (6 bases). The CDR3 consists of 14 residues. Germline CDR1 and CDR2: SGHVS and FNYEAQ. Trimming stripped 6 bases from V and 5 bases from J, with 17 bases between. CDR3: CASRGGDSAHEQYF. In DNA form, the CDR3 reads TGTGCCAGCAGAGGAGGGGACTCGGCCCACGAGCAGTACTTC. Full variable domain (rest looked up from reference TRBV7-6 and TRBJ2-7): GAGVSQSPRYKVTKRGQDVALRCDPISGHVSLYWYRQALGQGPEFLTYFNYEAQQDKSGLPNDRFSAERPEGSISTLTIQRTEQRDSAMYRCASRGGDSAHEQYFGPGTRLTVT.

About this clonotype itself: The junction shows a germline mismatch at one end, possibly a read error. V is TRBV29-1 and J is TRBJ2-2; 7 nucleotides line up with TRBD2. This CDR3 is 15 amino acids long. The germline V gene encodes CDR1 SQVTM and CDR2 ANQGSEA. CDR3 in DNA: TGCAGCGTTGAACTAGCGGAGACGAACACCGGGGAGCTGATTTTT. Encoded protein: CSVELAETNTGELIF.

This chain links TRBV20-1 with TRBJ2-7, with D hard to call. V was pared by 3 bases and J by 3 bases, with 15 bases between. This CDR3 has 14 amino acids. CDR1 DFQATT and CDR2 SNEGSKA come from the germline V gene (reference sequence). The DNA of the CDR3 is TGCAGTGCTAGGCCCAGACCGAACTACTACGAGCAGTACTTC. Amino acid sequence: CSARPRPNYYEQYF.

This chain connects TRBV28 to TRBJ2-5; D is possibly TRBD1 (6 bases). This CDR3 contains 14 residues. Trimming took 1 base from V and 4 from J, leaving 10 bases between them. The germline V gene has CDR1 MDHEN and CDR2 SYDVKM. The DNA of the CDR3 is TGTGCCAGCAGTTTATTAGGGGGTCGAGAGACCCAGTACTTC. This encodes CASSLLGGRETQYF.

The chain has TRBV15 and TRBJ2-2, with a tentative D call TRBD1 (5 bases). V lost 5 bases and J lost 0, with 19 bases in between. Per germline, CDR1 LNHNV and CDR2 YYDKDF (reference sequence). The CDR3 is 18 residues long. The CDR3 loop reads CATSPRALPTSNTGELFF. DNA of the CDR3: TGTGCCACCAGCCCCAGGGCCCTCCCCACCTCGAACACCGGGGAGCTGTTTTTT. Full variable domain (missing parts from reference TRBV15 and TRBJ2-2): DAMVIQNPRYQVTQFGKPVTLSCSQTLNHNVMYWYQQKSSQAPKLLFHYYDKDFNNEADTPDNFQSRRPNTSFCFLDIRSPGLGDTAMYLCATSPRALPTSNTGELFFGEGSRLTVL.

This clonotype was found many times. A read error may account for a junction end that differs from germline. This chain's CDR3 is CASSLGAAADF. CDR3 coding DNA: TGTGCCAGCAGCTTGGGAGCGGCAGCGGACTTC. The V call is TRBV5-6, the J call TRBJ2-4, with a tentative D call TRBD2 (5 bases). This CDR3 contains 11 residues. Germline CDR1 SGHDT, CDR2 YYEEEE.

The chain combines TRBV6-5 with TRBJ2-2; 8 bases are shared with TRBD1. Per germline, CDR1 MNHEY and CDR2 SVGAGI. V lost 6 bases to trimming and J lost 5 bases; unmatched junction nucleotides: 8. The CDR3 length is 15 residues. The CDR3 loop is CASRRAGTGTGELFF. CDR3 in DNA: TGTGCCAGCAGACGCGCCGGGACAGGTACCGGGGAGCTGTTTTTT.

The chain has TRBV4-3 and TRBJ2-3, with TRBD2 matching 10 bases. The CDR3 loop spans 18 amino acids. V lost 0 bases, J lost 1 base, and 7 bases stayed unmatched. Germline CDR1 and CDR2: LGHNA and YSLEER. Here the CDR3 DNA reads TGCGCCAGCAGCCAAGATATAACTAGCGGGATGGGCACAGATACGCAGTATTTT. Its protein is CASSQDITSGMGTDTQYF.

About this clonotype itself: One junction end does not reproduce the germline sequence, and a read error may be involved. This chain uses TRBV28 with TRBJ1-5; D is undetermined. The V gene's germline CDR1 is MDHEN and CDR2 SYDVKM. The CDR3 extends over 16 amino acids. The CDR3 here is CATTLGLLYSSQPQHF. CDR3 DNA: TGTGCCACCACGTTGGGGTTGCTGTATAGCAGTCAGCCCCAGCATTTT.

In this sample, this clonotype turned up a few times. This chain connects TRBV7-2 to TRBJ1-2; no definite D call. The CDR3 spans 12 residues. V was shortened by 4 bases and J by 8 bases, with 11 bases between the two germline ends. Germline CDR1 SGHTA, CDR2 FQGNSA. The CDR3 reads CASSYHMEGYTF. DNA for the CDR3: TGTGCCAGCAGCTACCATATGGAAGGCTACACCTTC.

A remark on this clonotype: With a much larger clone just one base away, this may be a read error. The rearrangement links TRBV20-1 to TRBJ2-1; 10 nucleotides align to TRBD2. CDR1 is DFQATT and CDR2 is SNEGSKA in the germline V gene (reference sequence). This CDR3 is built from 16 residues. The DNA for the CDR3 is TGCAGTGCTAGAGGGTCCACTAGCGGGAAGGAGAATGCGCAGTTCTTC. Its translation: CSARGSTSGKENAQFF.

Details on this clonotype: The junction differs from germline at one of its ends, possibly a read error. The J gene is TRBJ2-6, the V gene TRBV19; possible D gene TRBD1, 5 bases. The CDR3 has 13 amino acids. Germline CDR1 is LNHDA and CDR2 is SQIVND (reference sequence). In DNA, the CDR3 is TGTGCCAGTAGTATCACTGGGGCCAACGACCTGACTTTC. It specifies CASSITGANDLTF.

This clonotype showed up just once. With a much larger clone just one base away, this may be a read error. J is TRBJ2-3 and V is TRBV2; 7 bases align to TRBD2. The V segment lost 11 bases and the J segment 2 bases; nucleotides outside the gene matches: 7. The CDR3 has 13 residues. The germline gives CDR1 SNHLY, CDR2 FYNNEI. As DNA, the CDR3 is TGTGCCCACGCAGCGGGGAACACAGATACGCAGTATTTT. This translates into CAHAAGNTDTQYF.